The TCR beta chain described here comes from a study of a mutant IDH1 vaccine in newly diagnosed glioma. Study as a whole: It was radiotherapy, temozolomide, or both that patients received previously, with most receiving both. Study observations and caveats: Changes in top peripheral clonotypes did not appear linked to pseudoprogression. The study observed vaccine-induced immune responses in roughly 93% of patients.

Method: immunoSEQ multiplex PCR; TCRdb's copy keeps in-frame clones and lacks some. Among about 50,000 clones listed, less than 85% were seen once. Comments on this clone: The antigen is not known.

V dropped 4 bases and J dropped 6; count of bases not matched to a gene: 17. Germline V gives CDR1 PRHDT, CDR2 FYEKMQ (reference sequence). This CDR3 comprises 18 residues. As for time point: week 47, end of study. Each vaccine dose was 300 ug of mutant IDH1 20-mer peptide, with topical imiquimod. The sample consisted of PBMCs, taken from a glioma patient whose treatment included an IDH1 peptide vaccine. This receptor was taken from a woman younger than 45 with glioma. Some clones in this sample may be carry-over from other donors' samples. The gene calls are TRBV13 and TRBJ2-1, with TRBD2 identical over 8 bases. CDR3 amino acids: CASSSPGGRREVVNEQFF. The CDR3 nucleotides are TGTGCCAGCAGCTCCCCAGGAGGGCGGCGGGAGGTGGTCAATGAGCAGTTCTTC.